The 29 T cell receptor beta chains reported below all come from one sample, sequenced in a study of T-cell memory formation after mild COVID-19. In TCRdb, the 5' RACE reads were re-called with MiXCR into one record per CDR3 protein. The table records roughly 400,000 distinct CDR3 sequences, approximately 15% of them present only once. The sample taken for sequencing was PBMCs or a T cell subset sorted from them (not recorded which). These receptors all stem from a man younger than 35 who had mild COVID-19 (a few samples of this study predate the infection). Cell type and time point are not known.

The chain links TRBV2 to TRBJ1-2; D ambiguous. CDR1 and CDR2 (germline): SNHLY, FYNNEI. V gave up 8 bases and J gave up 7 bases, with 11 bases separating them. The CDR3 is 11 residues long. CDR3 sequence: CASRWASGYTF. CDR3 coding DNA: TGTGCCAGCCGTTGGGCCTCTGGCTACACCTTC. Variable domain in full (rest from reference TRBV2 and TRBJ1-2): EPEVTQTPSHQVTQMGQEVILRCVPISNHLYFYWYRQILGQKVEFLVSFYNNEISEKSEIFDDQFSVERPDGSNFTLKIRSTKLEDSAMYFCASRWASGYTFGSGTRLTVV.

V gene TRBV6-6 combines with J gene TRBJ1-1; no definite D call. The CDR3 sequence is 11 residues long. With 7 bases removed from V and 10 bases from J, the gap between germline ends came to 13 bases. Germline CDR1 reads MNHNY; CDR2 reads SVGAGI (reference sequence). CDR3 sequence: CASTPGSGAFF. The CDR3 DNA follows: TGTGCCAGCACCCCGGGTTCCGGAGCTTTCTTT.

This clonotype showed up just a few times. The chain combines TRBV10-3 with TRBJ2-1; 8 nucleotides line up with TRBD1. The CDR3 is 16 residues long. CDR1 ENHRY and CDR2 SYGVKD come from the germline V gene. V dropped 4 bases and J dropped 3; count of bases not matched to a gene: 8. CDR3 sequence: CAISAAGQVLYNEQFF. The CDR3 coding sequence is TGTGCCATCAGTGCCGCGGGACAGGTGCTCTACAATGAGCAGTTCTTC.

This clonotype was seen repeatedly, ten times or more. The V call is TRBV7-2, the J call TRBJ2-2; unclear D gene. Deletions cut 3 bases from V and 4 bases from J, with 6 bases between. The CDR3 length is 13 residues. From germline, CDR1 is SGHTA and CDR2 FQGNSA. CDR3 amino acids: CASSFGFTGELFF. The CDR3 DNA follows: TGTGCCAGCAGCTTTGGGTTCACCGGGGAGCTGTTTTTT.

The chain couples TRBV7-9 to TRBJ1-1; no reliable D call. Trimming removed 3 bases from V and 1 base from J, with 9 bases in between. In germline, CDR1 is SEHNR, CDR2 FQNEAQ (reference sequence). This CDR3 contains 14 residues. CDR3 nucleotides: TGTGCCAGCAGCTTGCGCCGCCAGAACACTGAAGCTTTCTTT. Encoded protein: CASSLRRQNTEAFF.

This clonotype came up a few times. The chain carries TRBV6-6 and TRBJ1-2, with 8 nucleotides matching TRBD1. CDR1 is MNHNY and CDR2 is SVGAGI in the germline V gene (reference sequence). J lost 3 bases, V lost 6 bases, and 3 bases had no gene match. This CDR3 comprises 13 residues. Here the CDR3 reads CASRVQGDYGYTF. Here the CDR3 DNA reads TGTGCCAGCAGGGTACAGGGGGACTATGGCTACACCTTC.

There are a few counts of this clonotype. The rearrangement links TRBV5-1 to TRBJ2-1, with D perhaps matching TRBD2 (6 bases). In germline, CDR1 is SGHRS, CDR2 YFSETQ. Trimming removed 2 bases from V and 12 bases from J, with 24 bases in between. CDR3 length: 16 amino acids. The CDR3 here is CASSFSRGLSRPSQFF. The CDR3 region has the DNA TGCGCCAGCAGCTTTTCGCGGGGTCTGAGCAGGCCTTCGCAGTTCTTC.

This clonotype has a count of ten or more. The chain carries TRBV27 and TRBJ2-7, with 11 bases matching TRBD2. The CDR3 runs 16 residues. V lost 8 bases, J lost 0 bases, and 9 bases stayed unmatched. Germline-derived CDR1 and CDR2 are MNHEY and SMNVEV (reference sequence). CDR3 nucleotides: TGTGCCAGCGCATCCGGGCTAGCGGGGGGCTCCTACGAGCAGTACGTC. Protein product: CASASGLAGGSYEQYV.

This clonotype appeared a few times. This chain joins TRBV9 and TRBJ2-3; weak D call: TRBD1 (6 bases). Germline V lookup: CDR1 SGDLS, CDR2 YYNGEE. Trimming cost V 0 bases and J 1 base, with 9 bases left between them. The CDR3 totals 15 residues. CDR3: CASSVGGHRTDTQYF. The DNA for the CDR3 is TGTGCCAGCAGCGTAGGGGGACACCGCACAGATACGCAGTATTTT.

The rearrangement uses TRBV11-2 and TRBJ2-7; D gene uncertain. Trimming removed 6 bases from V and 2 bases from J, with 14 bases in between. The CDR3 sequence is 14 residues long. CDR1 is SGHAT, CDR2 FQNNGV, per germline. DNA for the CDR3: TGTGCCAGCAGTCGAGACTCATCCCCCTACGAGCAGTACTTC. Protein: CASSRDSSPYEQYF.

This clonotype was seen a handful of times. The chain uses TRBV29-1 and TRBJ1-2; D might be TRBD1 (6 bases). V lost 3 bases to trimming and J lost 8 bases, with 13 bases between them. Per the germline V gene, CDR1 is SQVTM and CDR2 is ANQGSEA. The CDR3 has 12 residues. CDR3 loop: CSVEGRGGGYTF. CDR3 sequence (DNA): TGCAGCGTTGAGGGGAGGGGGGGCGGCTACACCTTC.

This clonotype was seen only a few times. The chain employs TRBV6-4 and TRBJ2-3, with 9 bases fitting TRBD1. The CDR3 is 15 residues long. CDR1 is MRHNA and CDR2 is SNTAGT in the germline V gene. Trimming cost V 3 bases and J 1 base; bases outside gene matches: 2. CDR3: CASSEQGAGTDTQYF. CDR3 DNA sequence: TGTGCCAGCAGTGAACAGGGGGCTGGCACAGATACGCAGTATTTT.

The CDR3 nucleotides read TGTGCCAGCAGTTTGCTGGGGACAGGGCACTATGGCTACACCTTC. It encodes CASSLLGTGHYGYTF. V usage is TRBV6-5 and J usage is TRBJ1-2; TRBD1 matches 9 bases. V lost 4 bases to trimming and J lost 3 bases; unmatched junction nucleotides: 6. This CDR3 has 15 residues. CDR1 MNHEY and CDR2 SVGAGI come from the germline V gene.

This chain links TRBV7-2 with TRBJ1-1; D is undetermined. The CDR3 contains 15 residues. Germline assignment: CDR1 SGHTA and CDR2 FQGNSA. V lost 1 base to trimming and J lost 6 bases, with 15 bases between them. The CDR3 region is CASSLEGGRTAEAFF. CDR3 nucleotides: TGTGCCAGCAGCTTAGAGGGTGGACGCACCGCTGAAGCTTTCTTT.

This clonotype came up a few times. The chain is built from TRBV7-9 and TRBJ2-7, with TRBD1 as a possible D gene (5 bases). V was clipped by 4 bases and J by 2 bases, with 21 bases between them. Looked up from germline, CDR1 is SEHNR and CDR2 is FQNEAQ (reference sequence). The CDR3 is 17 amino acids. The chain's CDR3 is CASSSSFFTGNPYEQYF. CDR3 sequence (DNA): TGTGCCAGCAGCTCGAGTTTTTTCACAGGCAACCCCTACGAGCAGTACTTC.

There are a few counts of this clonotype. The V gene is TRBV6-2 or TRBV6-3, the J gene TRBJ1-1; tentative D call: TRBD1 (6 bases). The CDR3 loop spans 17 amino acids. V shed 5 bases and J shed 4 bases, with 23 bases lying between them. Germline CDR1 and CDR2: MNHEY and SVGEGT. The CDR3 loop is CASSALLNREESTEAFF. The DNA of the CDR3 is TGTGCCAGCAGTGCCCTCCTTAACAGGGAAGAGAGCACTGAAGCTTTCTTT.

The chain couples TRBV20-1 to TRBJ2-7, with D maybe TRBD2 (6 bases). This CDR3 has 13 amino acids. Trimming took off 5 bases at V and 9 bases at J, with 20 bases between the two ends. The germline V gene encodes CDR1 DFQATT and CDR2 SNEGSKA (reference sequence). The CDR3 region is CSARTGTAARQYF. DNA for the CDR3: TGCAGTGCTCGAACCGGGACTGCAGCTAGGCAGTACTTC.

This rearrangement joins TRBV10-3 to TRBJ2-2; possible D gene TRBD1, 6 bases. Deletions cut 4 bases from V and 0 bases from J, with 12 bases between. From germline, CDR1 is ENHRY and CDR2 SYGVKD. The CDR3 contains 16 residues. CDR3: CAISASQGSNTGELFF. DNA for the CDR3: TGTGCCATCAGTGCGTCACAGGGATCGAACACCGGGGAGCTGTTTTTT.

The rearrangement uses TRBV6-2 or TRBV6-3 and TRBJ1-1, with a tentative D call TRBD1 (6 bases). The germline V and J ends were trimmed by 4 bases and 7 bases, with 10 bases remaining between them. The CDR3 covers 12 residues. The V gene's germline CDR1 is MNHEY and CDR2 SVGEGT. CDR3 nucleotide sequence: TGTGCCAGCAGTTGGGGGGCCGGTGAAGCTTTCTTT. This encodes CASSWGAGEAFF.

The V gene is TRBV3-1, the J gene TRBJ2-3; maybe TRBD2 (6 bases). This CDR3 comprises 14 residues. V was shortened by 6 bases and J by 3 bases, with 13 bases between the two germline ends. Germline V gene lookup returns CDR1 LGHDT and CDR2 YNNKEL (reference sequence). CDR3 sequence reads: CASSGGLRTDTQYF. The CDR3 region has the DNA TGTGCCAGCAGTGGGGGGTTGAGAACAGATACGCAGTATTTT.

J is TRBJ2-1 and V is TRBV12-3 or TRBV12-4; the D is unclear. V lost 6 bases, J lost 5 bases, and 8 bases lay in between. The CDR3 covers 12 residues. The CDR3 sequence: CASSQTHNEQFF. The CDR3 nucleotides read TGTGCCAGCAGCCAGACCCACAATGAGCAGTTCTTC.

The chain employs TRBV11-2 and TRBJ1-2; possibly TRBD1 for D (6 bases). The germline V gene encodes CDR1 SGHAT and CDR2 FQNNGV. This CDR3 contains 14 residues. V was shortened by 5 bases and J by 7 bases, with 17 bases between the two germline ends. The CDR3 reads CASSRLRDKVGYTF. The CDR3 nucleotides read TGTGCCAGCAGCAGACTCCGGGACAAGGTTGGCTACACCTTC.

V and J are TRBV30 and TRBJ2-5; 7 positions match TRBD2. From germline, CDR1 is GTSNPN and CDR2 SVGIG (reference sequence). V shed 5 bases and J 5 bases; nucleotides not matched to a gene: 5. This CDR3 comprises 12 residues. The DNA of the CDR3 is TGTGCCTGGGGACGGGGAGGGGAGACCCAGTACTTC. Translated: CAWGRGGETQYF.

V and J are TRBV9 and TRBJ2-3, with 11 bases matching TRBD2. In germline, CDR1 is SGDLS, CDR2 YYNGEE. The CDR3 is 16 amino acids. Trimming at V came to 3 bases and at J to 4 bases, leaving 7 bases not matched to a gene. The CDR3 reads CASSGRGGLAADTQYF. CDR3 nucleotides: TGTGCCAGCAGCGGTCGAGGGGGACTAGCGGCAGATACGCAGTATTTT. Using reference TRBV9 and TRBJ2-3 for the parts outside the CDR3, the full variable domain is DSGVTQTPKHLITATGQRVTLRCSPRSGDLSVYWYQQSLDQGLQFLIQYYNGEERAKGNILERFSAQQFPDLHSELNLSSLELGDSALYFCASSGRGGLAADTQYFGPGTRLTVL.

This clonotype was recorded a few times. V and J are TRBV20-1 and TRBJ1-6; D unclear. Trimming pared 1 base from V and 11 bases from J, leaving 6 bases between. Germline CDR1 reads DFQATT; CDR2 reads SNEGSKA (reference sequence). This CDR3 is built from 11 residues. CDR3 protein: CSARAGTPLHF. CDR3 nucleotides: TGCAGTGCTAGAGCTGGGACACCCCTCCACTTT.

The rearrangement links TRBV7-9 to TRBJ2-7, with 10 bases fitting TRBD2. Germline V lookup: CDR1 SEHNR, CDR2 FQNEAQ (reference sequence). Trimming cost V 2 bases and J 3 bases; bases outside gene matches: 1. CDR3 length equals 14 residues. CDR3 region: CASSLSSGGYEQYV. CDR3 bases: TGTGCCAGCAGCTTATCTAGCGGGGGCTACGAGCAGTACGTC.

At least ten counts were recorded for this clonotype. The chain is built from TRBV18 and TRBJ2-3; D is uncertain. V lost 6 bases and J lost 6, with 19 bases in between. Germline V lookup: CDR1 KGHSH, CDR2 LQKENI. The length of the CDR3 is 15 residues. In DNA form, the CDR3 reads TGTGCCAGCTCCACAATGGACCCGGCCCAGGATACGCAGTATTTT. Its protein is CASSTMDPAQDTQYF.

V usage is TRBV21-1 and J usage is TRBJ2-7; the D call of TRBD1 is as the table states it, not checked on the DNA. TRBV21-1 is labeled a pseudogene. The CDR3 extends over 15 amino acids. CDR3 region: CASSKGRTGKHEQYV. Written as DNA, the CDR3 is TGTGCCAGCAGCAAAGGAAGGACGGGGAAACACGAGCAGTACGTC.

This clonotype has a handful of counts. This chain links TRBV5-1 with TRBJ2-1; possible D gene TRBD1, 6 bases. Germline values: CDR1 SGHRS, CDR2 YFSETQ. V shed 0 bases and J shed 2 bases, with 12 bases lying between them. CDR3 length equals 16 residues. Here the CDR3 DNA reads TGCGCCAGCAGCTTGGCCGACAGGAGAACCTACAATGAGCAGTTCTTC. Its translation is CASSLADRRTYNEQFF.